A selection of T cell receptor beta chains follows, all from one sample in a study of cytomegalovirus exposure and HLA in healthy donors. Clones were read by immunoSEQ multiplex PCR, and TCRdb kept only the in-frame ones, dropping some. The sample lists roughly 140,000 clones; roughly three quarters were seen once. Input material: PBMCs. The receptors stem from a female donor in good health and CMV-seronegative. Both conserved end residues are part of each CDR3. A D gene is named only where the DNA matches it firmly. The listing skips clone size in some rows; elsewhere it reads once, few, many or a size class.

>TRBJ2-1|14|once|TRBD2|TRBV29-1
CSVDRGRARDEQFF
TGCAGCGTTGATCGTGGGAGGGCTCGCGATGAGCAGTTCTTC
>TRBJ2-5|14|few|.|TRBV2
CASSDVGHQETQYF
TGTGCCAGCAGTGATGTGGGCCACCAAGAGACCCAGTACTTC
>TRBJ2-7|12|.|.|TRBV18
CASSTNYYEQYF
TGTGCCAGCTCAACGAACTACTACGAGCAGTACTTC
>TRBJ2-1|19|.|TRBD2|TRBV4-3
CASSLYGSKGLAGYNEQFF
TGCGCCAGCAGCCTTTACGGATCTAAGGGACTAGCTGGTTACAATGAGCAGTTCTTC
>TRBJ1-5|15|.|TRBD1|TRBV28
CASSERQGVNQPQHF
TGTGCCAGCAGTGAGAGACAGGGCGTCAATCAGCCCCAGCATTTT
>TRBJ2-7|14|.|.|TRBV23-1
CASSRPSGSYEQYF
TGCGCCAGCAGTCGACCGTCGGGCTCCTACGAGCAGTACTTC
>TRBJ2-1|16|.|.|TRBV10-1
CASSIQASVKVNEQFF
TGCGCCAGCAGTATCCAGGCCTCGGTGAAGGTAAATGAGCAGTTCTTC
>TRBJ1-4|14|.|.|TRBV30
CAWSGQGTNEKLFF
TGTGCCTGGAGTGGGCAGGGGACTAATGAAAAACTGTTTTTT
>TRBJ2-1|16|.|TRBD2|TRBV5-4
CASSRNLGLADNEQFF
TGTGCCAGCAGTCGCAACCTGGGACTAGCGGACAATGAGCAGTTCTTC
>TRBJ1-4|14|.|.|TRBV28
CASSPVATNEKLFF
TGTGCCAGCAGCCCCGTAGCAACTAATGAAAAACTGTTTTTT
>TRBJ1-1|13|few|.|TRBV5-4
CASSLDVGRKAFF
TGTGCCAGCAGCTTGGATGTAGGGAGGAAAGCTTTCTTT
>TRBJ2-7|13|.|TRBD2|TRBV27
CASGLAGSYEQYF
TGTGCCAGCGGACTAGCGGGCTCCTACGAGCAGTACTTC
>TRBJ1-1|13|.|.|TRBV6-5
CASSAFQGTEAFF
TGTGCCAGCAGTGCTTTTCAGGGCACTGAAGCTTTCTTT
>TRBJ2-1|15|once|TRBD1|TRBV27
CASSFRDRGRNEQFF
TGTGCCAGCAGTTTCCGGGACAGGGGTCGAAATGAGCAGTTCTTC
>TRBJ1-2|11|.|.|TRBV19
CASKESFGYTF
TGTGCCAGTAAAGAGTCCTTTGGCTACACCTTC
>TRBJ1-4|16|.|TRBD1|TRBV5-1
CASSLSVGQANEKLFF
TGCGCCAGCAGCTTGTCGGTGGGACAGGCGAATGAAAAACTGTTTTTT
>TRBJ2-5|14|.|.|TRBV2
CASSLTGPQETQYF
TGTGCCAGCAGCCTAACAGGGCCCCAAGAGACCCAGTACTTC
>TRBJ2-1|15|few|.|TRBV27
CASSLYPPSHNEQFF
TGTGCCAGCAGTTTATACCCCCCTAGCCACAATGAGCAGTTCTTC
>TRBJ2-6|16|.|TRBD1|TRBV10-3
CAISATGGSGANVLTF
TGTGCCATCAGTGCGACAGGGGGATCTGGGGCCAACGTCCTGACTTTC
>TRBJ1-2|17|.|TRBD1|TRBV19
CASSISAQGASVYGYTF
TGTGCCAGTAGTATATCCGCACAGGGGGCTTCCGTCTATGGCTACACCTTC
>TRBJ2-3|16|.|TRBD2|TRBV7-9
CASRSRLAGDGNTQYF
TGTGCCAGCAGGTCTCGACTAGCGGGAGACGGGAATACGCAGTATTTT
>TRBJ1-5|13|.|.|TRBV6-5
CASSQVANQPQHF
TGTGCCAGCAGCCAGGTGGCCAATCAGCCCCAGCATTTT
>TRBJ1-3|16|.|TRBD1|TRBV27
CASSPWGDSSGNTIYF
TGTGCCAGCAGTCCATGGGGGGACAGCTCTGGAAACACCATATATTTT
>TRBJ2-7|15|.|.|TRBV21-1
CASSKMGQGKYEQYF
TGTGCCAGCAGCAAAATGGGACAGGGTAAATACGAGCAGTACTTC
>TRBJ2-7|15|.|.|TRBV28
CASSPRWGAHYEQYF
TGTGCCAGCAGTCCCAGATGGGGAGCCCACTACGAGCAGTACTTC
>TRBJ1-4|16|few|.|TRBV14
CASSQGRRRRNEKLFF
TGTGCCAGCAGCCAAGGAAGGCGGAGACGCAATGAAAAACTGTTTTTT
>TRBJ2-5|16|.|.|TRBV9
CASSVRGTVNQETQYF
TGTGCCAGCAGCGTACGCGGGACAGTAAACCAAGAGACCCAGTACTTC
>TRBJ2-3|14|.|.|TRBV27
CASRPRQYTDTQYF
TGTGCCAGCAGACCCAGACAGTACACAGATACGCAGTATTTT
>TRBJ1-1|18|.|.|TRBV4-1
CASSQITTGPPQNTEAFF
TGCGCCAGCAGCCAAATCACCACAGGGCCCCCACAGAACACTGAAGCTTTCTTT
>TRBJ2-7|13|.|.|TRBV11-2
CASSPGGGGEQYF
TGTGCCAGCAGTCCTGGGGGGGGCGGCGAGCAGTACTTC
>TRBJ2-1|14|once|TRBD1|TRBV19
CASRGQGGNNEQFF
TGTGCCAGTAGGGGACAGGGGGGAAACAATGAGCAGTTCTTC
>TRBJ2-5|16|.|TRBD1|TRBV28
CASSSSGQAYQETQYF
TGTGCCAGCAGTTCGTCGGGACAGGCGTACCAAGAGACCCAGTACTTC
>TRBJ2-3|15|.|TRBD2|TRBV7-9
CASSLATAGADTQYF
TGTGCCAGCAGCTTAGCGACAGCGGGAGCGGATACGCAGTATTTT
>TRBJ2-5|15|.|TRBD2|TRBV2
CASSESGGRQETQYF
TGTGCCAGCAGTGAGTCGGGGGGGCGTCAAGAGACCCAGTACTTC
>TRBJ1-2|16|.|TRBD1|TRBV5-4
CASSLAIGQGKYGYTF
TGTGCCAGCAGCTTGGCCATTGGACAGGGAAAGTATGGCTACACCTTC
>TRBJ2-3|15|.|.|TRBV9
CASSVGSFRADTQYF
TGTGCCAGCAGCGTAGGATCCTTCAGGGCAGATACGCAGTATTTT
>TRBJ1-2|15|.|TRBD1|TRBV4-2
CASSQDLGQAYGYTF
TGTGCCAGCAGCCAAGATTTAGGACAGGCGTATGGCTACACCTTC
>TRBJ1-5|13|.|.|TRBV7-2
CASSLAPNQPQHF
TGTGCCAGCAGCTTAGCGCCTAACCAGCCCCAGCATTTT
>TRBJ2-1|17|few|TRBD1|TRBV6-1
CASSERPGGYPYNEQFF
TGTGCCAGCAGTGAAAGGCCAGGGGGTTATCCCTACAATGAGCAGTTCTTC
>TRBJ1-1|14|.|.|TRBV5-1
CASSLAGGNTEAFF
TGCGCCAGCAGCTTGGCAGGAGGGAACACTGAAGCTTTCTTT
>TRBJ2-2|14|few|TRBD1|TRBV6-1
CASIKGGDTGELFF
TGTGCCAGCATTAAAGGGGGCGACACCGGGGAGCTGTTTTTT
>TRBJ2-5|19|few|TRBD2|TRBV7-8
CASSLSAGTSGRDQETQYF
TGTGCCAGCAGCCTTTCAGCCGGGACTAGCGGGAGGGACCAAGAGACCCAGTACTTC
>TRBJ1-4|16|.|.|TRBV5-8
CASSLEKLTTNEKLFF
TGTGCCAGCAGCTTGGAGAAGCTTACAACTAATGAAAAACTGTTTTTT
>TRBJ1-1|12|few|.|TRBV6-5
CASRNDGGEAFF
TGTGCCAGCAGAAACGACGGAGGAGAAGCTTTCTTT
>TRBJ1-1|15|.|TRBD1|TRBV27
CASRKRDRGRDEAFF
TGTGCCAGCAGGAAAAGGGACAGGGGGCGCGATGAAGCTTTCTTT
>TRBJ1-1|15|once|TRBD1|TRBV2
CASSEKSGGRTEAFF
TGTGCCAGCAGTGAGAAGTCAGGGGGGCGGACTGAAGCTTTCTTT
>TRBJ1-6|16|.|.|TRBV30
CAWSVSGGSNNSPLHF
TGTGCCTGGAGTGTTTCGGGAGGGTCGAATAATTCACCCCTCCACTTT
>TRBJ2-7|14|.|.|TRBV10-2
CASSDGSDPYEQYF
TGCGCCAGCAGTGACGGTAGCGATCCCTACGAGCAGTACTTC
>TRBJ2-5|14|.|.|TRBV15
CATSRDRLVETQYF
TGTGCCACCAGCAGAGATAGACTAGTGGAGACCCAGTACTTC
>TRBJ1-2|13|.|TRBD1|TRBV10-3
CATKQGAGSGYTF
TGTGCCACCAAACAGGGGGCAGGGTCCGGCTACACCTTC
>TRBJ2-2|15|.|.|TRBV6-5
CASSMGGANTGELFF
TGTGCCAGCAGCATGGGCGGGGCGAACACCGGGGAGCTGTTTTTT
>TRBJ1-1|14|.|.|TRBV5-1
CASSLGPRNTEAFF
TGCGCCAGCAGCTTGGGGCCAAGGAACACTGAAGCTTTCTTT
>TRBJ2-7|12|.|TRBD1|TRBV6-5
CASQGAGYEQYF
TGTGCCAGCCAGGGGGCGGGCTACGAGCAGTACTTC
>TRBJ2-7|12|.|.|TRBV7-8
CASSQLSYEQYF
TGTGCCAGCAGCCAGTTGTCCTACGAGCAGTACTTC